The 21 T cell receptor beta chains given below trace back to one sample, sequenced in a study of T cell repertoires in cytomegalovirus infection. TCRdb reanalysed the reads using MiXCR and keeps one entry per CDR3 protein. The sample holds roughly 320,000 distinct CDR3 sequences, 9.5% seen once. Sequencing was carried out using PBMCs. Receptor source: a human donor in good health (CMV status not recorded). Some clones in this sample may be carry-over from other donors' samples.

This clonotype was picked up many times. This rearrangement joins TRBV19 to TRBJ1-5; the D gene is possibly TRBD1 (6 bases). The V gene lost 3 bases and the J gene lost 4 bases, with 19 bases spanning the gap. The germline CDR1 and CDR2 sequences are LNHDA and SQIVND (reference sequence). The CDR3 has 17 residues. This chain's CDR3 is CASSIKGVSLGNQPQHF. DNA of the CDR3: TGTGCCAGTAGTATTAAGGGGGTCAGCCTCGGGAATCAGCCCCAGCATTTT.

This clonotype was counted between two and nine times. The genes are TRBV14 and TRBJ2-7; D gene ambiguous. Trimming pared 2 bases from V and 5 bases from J, leaving 16 bases between. Germline-derived CDR1 and CDR2 are SGHDN and FVKESK. This CDR3 comprises 15 residues. CDR3 region: CASSQRWGKVNEQYF. CDR3 DNA sequence: TGTGCCAGCAGCCAACGGTGGGGAAAGGTTAACGAGCAGTACTTC.

This clonotype was found many times. This rearrangement joins TRBV7-2 to TRBJ2-3, with 9 bases aligning to TRBD2. The CDR3 is 17 amino acids. Germline CDR1 reads SGHTA; CDR2 reads FQGNSA. J lost 5 bases, V lost 5 bases, and 14 bases had no gene match. CDR3: CASSKNPTSGALDTQYF. The DNA of the CDR3 is TGTGCCAGCAGCAAAAACCCGACTAGCGGTGCACTAGATACGCAGTATTTT.

This clonotype was detected ten times or more. J is TRBJ2-7 and V is TRBV7-2; D might be TRBD1 (5 bases). The V end was cut by 5 bases, the J end by 3 bases, with 17 bases between. This CDR3 region has 15 residues. CDR1 is SGHTA, CDR2 FQGNSA, per germline. The CDR3 DNA sequence: TGTGCCAGCAGCGGGGCTAGGGAATCACGCTACGAGCAGTACTTC. Protein: CASSGARESRYEQYF.

This clonotype was counted between two and nine times. The chain carries TRBV7-3 and TRBJ2-2; D possibly corresponds to TRBD1 (6 bases). Germline V gene lookup returns CDR1 SGHTA and CDR2 FQGTGA. V dropped 0 bases and J dropped 7 bases, with 12 bases sitting between them. The CDR3 loop spans 15 amino acids. In nucleotides, the CDR3 is TGTGCCAGCAGCTTAACGGACAGACCAGGCGGGGAGCTGTTTTTT. It specifies CASSLTDRPGGELFF.

This clonotype showed up many times. The chain joins TRBV12-5 to TRBJ2-7, with a tentative D call TRBD1 (6 bases). V was trimmed by 8 bases and J by 3 bases, leaving 11 bases between them. The CDR3 loop spans 12 amino acids. Germline CDR1 and CDR2: LGHNT and FRNRAP. The CDR3 region has the DNA TGTGCTAGTTCCGGACAGAACTACGAGCAGTACTTC. This codes for CASSGQNYEQYF.

The chain couples TRBV20-1 to TRBJ2-7, with 11 bases lining up with TRBD2. The ends lost 3 bases at V and 1 base at J; junction bases unmatched: 2. Germline lookup yields CDR1 DFQATT and CDR2 SNEGSKA (reference sequence). The CDR3 length is 14 residues. CDR3 DNA sequence: TGCAGTGCTAGGCTAGCGGGGGGATCCTACGAGCAGTACTTC. This gives the protein CSARLAGGSYEQYF.

This clonotype was seen at least ten times. This chain uses TRBV7-2 with TRBJ2-1, with a tentative D call TRBD1 (5 bases). This CDR3 region has 18 residues. V was pared by 5 bases and J by 10 bases, with 30 bases between. Germline V lookup: CDR1 SGHTA, CDR2 FQGNSA. The CDR3 sequence is CASSLRDSRQSRLGEQFF. The DNA of the CDR3 is TGTGCCAGCAGCCTACGTGATTCGAGACAGTCACGTCTCGGGGAGCAGTTCTTC.

This chain uses TRBV27 with TRBJ2-7, with TRBD2 matching 12 bases. Germline V gives CDR1 MNHEY, CDR2 SMNVEV (reference sequence). CDR3 length equals 19 residues. V gave up 5 bases and J gave up 2 bases; unmatched junction bases: 16. The CDR3 protein is CASSLRLAGVQRSPYEQYF. The CDR3 DNA follows: TGTGCCAGCAGTCTCCGACTAGCGGGAGTTCAGAGAAGCCCCTACGAGCAGTACTTC.

This clonotype was detected only a few times. The chain is built from TRBV20-1 and TRBJ1-5; tentative D call: TRBD1 (5 bases). CDR3 size: 14 residues. The germline gives CDR1 DFQATT, CDR2 SNEGSKA (reference sequence). V lost 0 bases and J 7 bases, leaving 13 bases between the germline ends. In DNA, the CDR3 is TGCAGTGCTAGAGATATGGGGGAGGGACAGCCCCAGCATTTT. This encodes CSARDMGEGQPQHF.

In its sample, this clonotype was seen a few times. The chain links TRBV7-6 to TRBJ2-1; TRBD2 agrees at 9 bases. The germline gives CDR1 SGHVS, CDR2 FNYEAQ. Trimming cost V 1 base and J 7 bases; bases outside gene matches: 5. The CDR3 consists of 15 residues. The CDR3 DNA follows: TGTGCCAGCAGCTTAGTATTAGCGGGAGTGAATGAGCAGTTCTTC. As protein: CASSLVLAGVNEQFF.

The chain couples TRBV4-1 to TRBJ2-2; a weak D match, TRBD2 (7 bases). This CDR3 has 16 residues. Germline values: CDR1 MGHRA, CDR2 YSYEKL. V shed 4 bases and J shed 6 bases, with 18 bases lying between them. The CDR3 DNA reads as TGCGCCAGCAGCCTCCGGGGGGACACAGTTGCCGGGGAGCTGTTTTTT. Translated, it gives CASSLRGDTVAGELFF.

The CDR3, as DNA: TGCGCCAGCAGCCAAGGTGTGCCGAACACTGAAGCTTTCTTT. The encoded protein is CASSQGVPNTEAFF. The chain has TRBV4-1 and TRBJ1-1; D is uncertain. V was trimmed by 1 base and J by 1 base, leaving 7 bases between them. The germline V gene has CDR1 MGHRA and CDR2 YSYEKL. This CDR3 contains 14 residues.

This clonotype appeared a few times. The chain employs TRBV6-6 and TRBJ1-5; 8 bases agree with TRBD1. Germline V lookup: CDR1 MNHNY, CDR2 SVGAGI (reference sequence). CDR3 length: 15 residues. Trimming removed 1 base from V and 7 bases from J; junction bases left unmatched: 6. The CDR3 loop is CASSYWGQAEQPQHF. CDR3 sequence (DNA): TGTGCCAGCAGTTACTGGGGACAGGCGGAACAGCCCCAGCATTTT.

The V call is TRBV5-6, the J call TRBJ1-2; 7 positions match TRBD1. The CDR3 spans 14 residues. Germline V gene lookup returns CDR1 SGHDT and CDR2 YYEEEE. The ends lost 5 bases at V and 4 bases at J; junction bases unmatched: 8. This CDR3 is CASRTGTELYGYTF. The CDR3, as DNA: TGTGCCAGCAGGACCGGGACAGAACTCTATGGCTACACCTTC.

This clonotype was recorded many times. The chain uses TRBV7-2 and TRBJ1-1, with D uncertain. The V gene's germline CDR1 is SGHTA and CDR2 FQGNSA. The V end lost 1 base, the J end lost 1 base, and 7 bases lay between the germline ends. This CDR3 has 14 residues. The chain's CDR3 is CASSLGAANTEAFF. CDR3 DNA: TGTGCCAGCAGCTTAGGAGCAGCGAACACTGAAGCTTTCTTT.

This clonotype has only a few counts. The rearrangement joins TRBV19 to TRBJ1-5; D remains ambiguous. In germline, CDR1 is LNHDA, CDR2 SQIVND (reference sequence). The CDR3 extends over 14 amino acids. V lost 3 bases and J 5 bases, leaving 11 bases between the germline ends. The CDR3 region is CASSIEGWDQPQHF. CDR3 nucleotides: TGTGCCAGTAGTATCGAGGGTTGGGATCAGCCCCAGCATTTT.

This clonotype was observed many times. The chain recombines TRBV7-8 with TRBJ2-3; 10 nucleotides line up with TRBD2. CDR3 length: 13 amino acids. CDR1 and CDR2 from the germline V gene are SGHVS and FQNEAQ. V lost 8 bases to trimming and J lost 7 bases; unmatched junction nucleotides: 6. Here the CDR3 reads CASGTSGTYTQYF. CDR3 sequence (DNA): TGTGCCAGCGGCACTAGCGGGACCTATACGCAGTATTTT.

The sample holds many counts of this clonotype. This sequence joins TRBV7-2 and TRBJ2-3, with 9 bases that match TRBD2. Germline V gene lookup returns CDR1 SGHTA and CDR2 FQGNSA. The CDR3 contains 15 residues. V dropped 1 base and J dropped 5; count of bases not matched to a gene: 4. CDR3 loop: CASSLGLAERDTQYF. The CDR3 DNA follows: TGTGCCAGCAGCTTAGGACTAGCGGAACGAGATACGCAGTATTTT. Supplemented by reference TRBV7-2 and TRBJ2-3, the full variable domain reads GAGVSQSPSNKVTEKGKDVELRCDPISGHTALYWYRQSLGQGLEFLIYFQGNSAPDKSGLPSDRFSAERTGGSVSTLTIQRTQQEDSAVYLCASSLGLAERDTQYFGPGTRLTVL.

This clonotype was seen only a few times. The rearrangement joins TRBV2 to TRBJ2-5; 12 nucleotides agree with TRBD2. J gave up 3 bases and V 6 bases, and 11 bases lay outside the gene matches. The CDR3 contains 17 residues. Germline V gene data show CDR1 as SNHLY and CDR2 as FYNNEI. The CDR3 spells CASSTWTSGMDKETQYF. In DNA, the CDR3 is TGTGCCAGCAGCACATGGACTAGCGGGATGGATAAAGAGACCCAGTACTTC.

This clonotype was found a few times. CDR3 protein: CASSTTGLSNQPQHF. The CDR3 bases are TGTGCCAGTAGTACGACAGGTTTGAGCAATCAGCCCCAGCATTTT. J is TRBJ1-5 and V is TRBV19; D is perhaps TRBD1 (6 bases). From germline, CDR1 is LNHDA and CDR2 SQIVND (reference sequence). This CDR3 is 15 amino acids long. Trimming removed 4 bases at V and 1 base at J, with 11 bases between.